A selection of T cell receptor beta chains follows, all from one sample in a study of blood T cell repertoires in COVID-19. The assay was immunoSEQ multiplex PCR, and TCRdb's table has in-frame clones only and misses some. The sample records roughly 160,000 clones, around 87% being singletons. The sample consisted of peripheral blood. These receptors were obtained from a man aged 18 to 35 with acute or convalescent COVID-19. Each CDR3 is given with its conserved first and last residue. A D gene is named only where the DNA matches it firmly. Rows give clone size only sometimes, using once, few, many, or a class for an expanded clone.

d_call	clone_size	j_call	v_call	cdr3_aa	cdr3_nt
-	-	TRBJ2-1	TRBV2	CASSDRRGGYNEQFF	TGTGCCAGCAGTGATAGGAGGGGTGGGTACAATGAGCAGTTCTTC
-	-	TRBJ1-6	TRBV4-1	CASSQVFPGGQINSPLHF	TGCGCCAGCAGCCAAGTTTTCCCTGGTGGACAAATTAATTCACCCCTCCACTTT
TRBD2	-	TRBJ2-3	TRBV15	CATSRDRGGGTDTQYF	TGTGCCACCAGCAGAGATCGCGGGGGGGGCACAGATACGCAGTATTTT
-	-	TRBJ2-1	TRBV15	CATSGGTAYNEQFF	TGTGCCACTTCCGGGGGAACGGCCTACAATGAGCAGTTCTTC
-	-	TRBJ1-3	TRBV19	CASSQSHAASGNTIYF	TGTGCCAGTAGCCAATCGCATGCCGCGTCTGGAAACACCATATATTTT
-	-	TRBJ1-1	TRBV28	CASSRFGRGLSMYIMNTEAFF	TGTGCCAGCAGCCGGTTCGGGAGGGGCCTCTCAATGTATATCATGAACACTGAAGCTTTCTTT
TRBD1	-	TRBJ1-2	TRBV11-2	CASSLDLGGGYGYTF	TGTGCCAGCAGCTTAGATTTAGGGGGCGGCTATGGCTACACCTTC
-	-	TRBJ2-7	TRBV5-1	CASSGGTYEQYF	TGCGCCAGCAGCGGCGGAACCTACGAGCAGTACTTC
-	once	TRBJ1-2	TRBV2	CASSGQLRPDYGYTF	TGTGCCAGCAGTGGACAGTTGAGGCCCGACTATGGCTACACCTTC
-	-	TRBJ1-2	TRBV10-3	CAITRDSSYYGYTF	TGTGCCATTACCCGGGACTCGAGCTACTATGGCTACACCTTC
-	-	TRBJ1-3	TRBV10-3	CAISDVNLGHRGNTIYF	TGTGCCATCAGTGACGTTAACCTAGGACATCGTGGAAACACCATATATTTT
TRBD1	few	TRBJ1-1	TRBV24-1	CATSVRQGPTEAFF	TGTGCCACCAGTGTTCGACAGGGGCCCACTGAAGCTTTCTTT
-	few	TRBJ1-1	TRBV3-1/TRBV3-2	CASSQHQGTEAFF	TGTGCCAGCAGCCAACATCAGGGAACTGAAGCTTTCTTT
-	-	TRBJ2-5	TRBV7-2	CASSSPPGGETQYF	TGTGCCAGCAGCTCCCCCCCGGGTGGAGAGACCCAGTACTTC
TRBD2	-	TRBJ2-3	TRBV7-3	CASSYGTSPTDTQYF	TGTGCCAGCAGCTACGGGACTAGCCCCACAGATACGCAGTATTTT
TRBD1	-	TRBJ2-2	TRBV18	CASSPGDRGSTGELFF	TGTGCCAGCTCACCGGGGGACAGGGGAAGCACCGGGGAGCTGTTTTTT
TRBD1	once	TRBJ1-2	TRBV19	CASGTGVSNYGYTF	TGTGCCAGTGGAACAGGGGTTTCTAACTATGGCTACACCTTC
-	-	TRBJ1-5	TRBV28	CASSDTRNQPQHF	TGTGCCAGCAGTGACACCCGTAATCAGCCCCAGCATTTT
TRBD1	-	TRBJ1-5	TRBV7-9	CASSLGQGSQPQHF	TGTGCCAGCAGCTTGGGACAGGGCAGTCAGCCCCAGCATTTT
-	once	TRBJ2-2	TRBV27	CASSLNGGSGELFF	TGTGCCAGCAGTTTAAATGGGGGGTCCGGGGAGCTGTTTTTT
-	few	TRBJ1-5	TRBV6-1	CASSDKGPSSQPQHF	TGTGCCAGCAGTGATAAGGGGCCCTCGAGTCAGCCCCAGCATTTT
-	-	TRBJ2-3	TRBV5-5	CASRHRRSTDTQYF	TGTGCCAGCAGACACAGGCGATCCACAGATACGCAGTATTTT
-	-	TRBJ1-1	TRBV6-4	CASSEVGTLKYGSTEAFF	TGTGCCAGCAGTGAAGTTGGTACTCTAAAATACGGGAGCACTGAAGCTTTCTTT
TRBD2	-	TRBJ2-1	TRBV5-4	CASSPRQGLGASEQFF	TGTGCCAGCAGCCCGAGGCAGGGACTAGGAGCAAGTGAGCAGTTCTTC
TRBD1	-	TRBJ2-2	TRBV5-1	CASSGSTTGGTGELFF	TGCGCCAGCAGCGGGTCTACGACAGGGGGGACCGGGGAGCTGTTTTTT
TRBD1	-	TRBJ1-3	TRBV5-1	CASSPRGQGGNTIYF	TGCGCCAGCAGCCCGCGGGGACAGGGAGGAAACACCATATATTTT
TRBD1	-	TRBJ2-3	TRBV5-4	CASSSRQGSLDTQYF	TGTGCCAGCAGCTCTCGACAGGGATCCTTGGATACGCAGTATTTT
-	-	TRBJ1-4	TRBV5-4	CASGSPGENLNEKLFF	TGTGCCAGCGGCTCGCCCGGGGAGAACCTTAATGAAAAACTGTTTTTT
-	-	TRBJ1-6	TRBV6-2/TRBV6-3	CASSYLGRDNSPLHF	TGTGCCAGCAGTTACCTGGGCAGGGATAATTCACCCCTCCACTTT
-	-	TRBJ1-1	TRBV3-1/TRBV3-2	CASSQEFVNTEAFF	TGTGCCAGCAGCCAAGAATTCGTGAACACTGAAGCTTTCTTT
TRBD1	few	TRBJ1-5	TRBV9	CASSLTGESNQPQHF	TGTGCCAGCAGCTTGACAGGGGAAAGTAATCAGCCCCAGCATTTT
-	-	TRBJ1-1	TRBV11-2	CASSLAGQTTEAFF	TGTGCCAGCAGCTTAGCTGGGCAGACCACTGAAGCTTTCTTT
-	once	TRBJ1-2	TRBV5-1	CASSYQGNYGYTF	TGCGCCAGCAGTTATCAGGGGAACTATGGCTACACCTTC
TRBD1	-	TRBJ1-3	TRBV6-5	CASSYTGQGWGNTIYF	TGTGCCAGCAGTTACACGGGACAGGGCTGGGGAAACACCATATATTTT
TRBD1	-	TRBJ2-5	TRBV28	CASSLFRGQGQETQYF	TGTGCCAGCAGTTTATTCCGCGGACAGGGACAAGAGACCCAGTACTTC
-	-	TRBJ1-6	TRBV23-1	CASSHQISYNSPLHF	TGCGCCAGCAGTCACCAGATCTCCTATAATTCACCCCTCCACTTT
-	-	TRBJ1-2	TRBV19	CASSIPDYGYTF	TGTGCCAGTAGTATTCCTGACTATGGCTACACCTTC
TRBD2	-	TRBJ2-5	TRBV4-2	CASSQNRGEETQYF	TGTGCCAGCAGCCAAAACCGGGGGGAAGAGACCCAGTACTTC
TRBD1	-	TRBJ2-1	TRBV29-1	CSVVTGTGGNEQFF	TGCAGCGTTGTTACGGGGACAGGGGGGAATGAGCAGTTCTTC
TRBD1	-	TRBJ1-2	TRBV5-1	CASSPSTGGDGGYTF	TGCGCCAGCAGCCCTTCGACAGGGGGCGATGGTGGCTACACCTTC
TRBD2	-	TRBJ2-3	TRBV6-2/TRBV6-3	CASSSFNGGAGDTQYF	TGTGCCAGCAGTTCTTTTAACGGGGGGGCCGGAGATACGCAGTATTTT
-	-	TRBJ1-3	TRBV6-5	CASSSIGNTIYF	TGTGCCAGCAGTTCCATCGGAAACACCATATATTTT
-	-	TRBJ1-1	TRBV29-1	CSVGGGTEAFF	TGCAGCGTTGGGGGGGGCACTGAAGCTTTCTTT
-	-	TRBJ2-5	TRBV30	CAWSVQQETQYF	TGTGCCTGGAGTGTGCAGCAAGAGACCCAGTACTTC
-	-	TRBJ1-6	TRBV3-1/TRBV3-2	CASSQSRGGNSPLHF	TGTGCCAGCAGCCAAAGCCGCGGGGGGAATTCACCCCTCCACTTT
TRBD1	-	TRBJ1-6	TRBV28	CASSPTGENSPLHF	TGTGCCAGCAGCCCGACAGGGGAGAATTCACCCCTCCACTTT
TRBD2	few	TRBJ2-5	TRBV3-1/TRBV3-2	CASSKPGLRETQYF	TGTGCCAGCAGCAAACCGGGACTACGAGAGACCCAGTACTTC
-	few	TRBJ1-2	TRBV10-3	CAISESTGYGYTF	TGTGCCATCAGTGAGTCGACAGGATACGGCTACACCTTC
TRBD1	-	TRBJ2-7	TRBV7-9	CASSQLGQSYEQYF	TGTGCCAGCAGCCAACTGGGACAGTCCTACGAGCAGTACTTC
TRBD2	-	TRBJ2-5	TRBV9	CASSVGAGGRETQYF	TGTGCCAGCAGCGTAGGGGCGGGGGGGCGTGAGACCCAGTACTTC